The sequence of this T cell receptor beta chain was determined in a study of blood T cell repertoires in COVID-19. Study as a whole: Material from acute and convalescent COVID-19 was sourced from the United States, Italy and Spain. From T cells, B-cell-depleted T cells, or PBMCs came the material, which was cDNA or gDNA.

The CDR3 covers 15 residues. CDR1 is SGHNT, CDR2 YYREEE, per germline (reference sequence). V lost 0 bases to trimming and J lost 4 bases; unmatched junction nucleotides: 6. Per the study methods: Amplification from reference gene primers served as the basis for estimated nucleated cell counts. Repertoires were generated with immunoSEQ multiplex PCR, while TCRdb's copy carries only in-frame clones and drops some. That table furnishes V, J and clone size, whereas the DNA furnished D and trimming. In the table there are roughly 72,000 clones, 88% of which are singletons. This clone has only one observation.

This receptor was identified in a human donor in a cohort sampled during active COVID-19. This chain uses TRBV5-4 with TRBJ2-5; 7 positions match TRBD2. The sample was peripheral blood. CDR3 in DNA: TGTGCCAGCAGCTTGGGGCTAGCGGTGGGAGAGACCCAGTACTTC. Protein: CASSLGLAVGETQYF.